Below, 25 T cell receptor beta chains from the same sample are listed, as sequenced in a study of T-cell reconstitution after alpha-beta-depleted transplantation in children. Library preparation (for TCRbeta) was performed with unique molecular identifiers. MiXCR was run by TCRdb on the PCR reads, yielding one entry per CDR3 protein. The repertoire holds 350,000 to 450,000 distinct CDR3 sequences, with about a fifth as singletons. This material consisted of PBMCs from the stem cell graft donor, taken from the stem cell graft. Every receptor here comes from a human donor who donated a stem cell graft to a child with acute myeloid leukemia.

Turning to this clonotype: A read error may account for a junction end that differs from germline. This chain joins TRBV5-1 and TRBJ2-6; D possibly corresponds to TRBD2 (6 bases). The CDR3 has 15 amino acids. Germline assignment: CDR1 SGHRS and CDR2 YFSETQ. CDR3 sequence reads: CASSLGLGEANVMTF. CDR3 DNA: TGCGCCAGCAGCTTGGGGCTAGGGGAGGCCAACGTCATGACTTTC.

The V call is TRBV9, the J call TRBJ1-5; weak D call: TRBD1 (5 bases). The CDR3 extends over 14 amino acids. With 0 bases removed from V and 6 bases from J, the gap between germline ends came to 10 bases. The V gene's germline CDR1 is SGDLS and CDR2 YYNGEE. CDR3: CASSVGGEGQPQHF. In DNA, the CDR3 is TGTGCCAGCAGCGTAGGGGGCGAAGGTCAGCCCCAGCATTTT.

This chain connects TRBV11-2 to TRBJ2-7; no clear D gene. CDR1 and CDR2 from the germline V gene are SGHAT and FQNNGV. This CDR3 is built from 14 residues. V shed 0 bases and J shed 3 bases, with 9 bases lying between them. CDR3 in amino acids: CASSLDLRLYEQYF. The CDR3 bases are TGTGCCAGCAGCTTAGATTTGCGACTCTACGAGCAGTACTTC.

The gene calls are TRBV12-3 or TRBV12-4 and TRBJ2-6; D is undetermined. This CDR3 has 13 amino acids. Between the trimmed V and J ends, which lost 11 bases and 4 bases, there was a span of 12 bases. In DNA, the CDR3 is TGTGCCCGGCCCGGCTGCGGGGCCAACGTCCTGACTTTC. Protein product: CARPGCGANVLTF.

This clonotype was found many times. The chain couples TRBV29-1 to TRBJ2-1, with no clear D. CDR1 and CDR2 (germline): SQVTM, ANQGSEA. This CDR3 has 11 residues. The V and J ends lost 7 bases and 6 bases respectively, with 10 bases between them. CDR3 region: CSACWGNEQFF. CDR3 sequence (DNA): TGCAGCGCATGTTGGGGCAATGAGCAGTTCTTC.

This clonotype appeared a few times. The chain has TRBV7-3 and TRBJ2-1; the match to TRBD1 covers 9 bases. Germline trimming cut 5 bases from V and 5 bases from J; bases unmatched to any gene: 7. The germline CDR1 and CDR2 sequences are SGHTA and FQGTGA. The CDR3 loop spans 15 amino acids. CDR3 residues: CASSIDRGVHNEQFF. CDR3 nucleotide sequence: TGTGCCAGCAGCATAGACAGGGGGGTACACAATGAGCAGTTCTTC.

This clonotype was detected a few times. This chain links TRBV12-3 or TRBV12-4 with TRBJ2-3; 11 bases match TRBD1. V dropped 5 bases and J dropped 7; count of bases not matched to a gene: 2. The CDR3 totals 13 residues. The CDR3 sequence: CASSRDRGYTQYF. The CDR3 DNA sequence: TGTGCCAGCAGTCGGGACAGGGGGTATACGCAGTATTTT.

This clonotype has ten or more counts. This chain links TRBV12-3 or TRBV12-4 with TRBJ2-1; unclear D gene. This CDR3 region has 16 residues. V shed 3 bases and J shed 0 bases, with 12 bases lying between them. CDR3 nucleotide sequence: TGTGCCAGCAGTTTGGGCCGCGGAAGCTCCTACAATGAGCAGTTCTTC. It translates to CASSLGRGSSYNEQFF.

The V and J genes are TRBV28 and TRBJ2-7; D could derive from TRBD1 or TRBD2 (5 bases each). CDR3 length equals 13 residues. Germline V gene sequence: CDR1 MDHEN, CDR2 SYDVKM. V was pared by 8 bases and J by 6 bases, with 17 bases between. Here the CDR3 DNA reads TGTGCCAGCCGGACGGAGGTCACAGGCGAGCAGTACTTC. It translates to CASRTEVTGEQYF.

The chain links TRBV20-1 to TRBJ1-5; TRBD1 aligns across 7 bases. CDR1 is DFQATT, CDR2 SNEGSKA, per germline (reference sequence). The CDR3 has 15 amino acids. With V trimmed by 4 bases and J by 1 base, 7 bases remained unmatched. The CDR3 is CSATRDSVSNQPQHF. The CDR3 bases are TGCAGTGCTACCCGGGACAGCGTAAGCAATCAGCCCCAGCATTTT.

Here the CDR3 DNA reads TGTGCCAGCAGCCCGGGGTTTAGCACTGAAGCTTTCTTT. Its translation: CASSPGFSTEAFF. This chain connects TRBV12-3 or TRBV12-4 to TRBJ1-1; D is undetermined. V lost 6 bases, J lost 4 bases, and 12 bases lay in between. The CDR3 length is 13 residues.

This chain links TRBV20-1 with TRBJ2-1; no definite D call. V lost 1 base, J lost 6 bases, and 13 bases lay in between. Germline values: CDR1 DFQATT, CDR2 SNEGSKA (reference sequence). This CDR3 spans 14 amino acids. CDR3 residues: CSARVGSRSNEQFF. Written as DNA, the CDR3 is TGCAGTGCTAGAGTGGGAAGTCGTTCCAATGAGCAGTTCTTC.

This clonotype has just a few counts. V usage is TRBV15 and J usage is TRBJ2-2; D uncertain. Germline CDR1 LNHNV, CDR2 YYDKDF (reference sequence). The CDR3 covers 16 residues. Trimming removed 0 bases from V and 0 bases from J, with 8 bases in between. Here the CDR3 DNA reads TGTGCCACCAGCAGAGATCTGACTTCGAACACCGGGGAGCTGTTTTTT. Translation gives CATSRDLTSNTGELFF. Based on the CDR3 plus reference TRBV15 and TRBJ2-2, the full variable domain is DAMVIQNPRYQVTQFGKPVTLSCSQTLNHNVMYWYQQKSSQAPKLLFHYYDKDFNNEADTPDNFQSRRPNTSFCFLDIRSPGLGDTAMYLCATSRDLTSNTGELFFGEGSRLTVL.

This rearrangement joins TRBV5-1 to TRBJ2-5; D is possibly TRBD1 or TRBD2 (5 bases each). This CDR3 has 14 amino acids. Trimming cost V 2 bases and J 3 bases, with 11 bases left between them. The germline CDR1 and CDR2 sequences are SGHRS and YFSETQ. The CDR3 loop reads CASSFDGGEETQYF. The CDR3, as DNA: TGCGCCAGCAGCTTTGATGGGGGAGAAGAGACCCAGTACTTC.

This clonotype was counted many times. The gene calls are TRBV24-1 and TRBJ2-2, with 10 bases that match TRBD1. There are 16 residues in the CDR3. With 1 base clipped from V and 3 bases from J, the junction kept 1 base outside the gene matches. Germline loops: CDR1 KGHDR, CDR2 SFDVKD. The CDR3 protein is CATSDLGTGDTGELFF. CDR3 nucleotides: TGTGCCACCAGTGATTTAGGGACAGGGGACACCGGGGAGCTGTTTTTT.

In its sample, this clonotype was seen many times. The V call is TRBV12-3 or TRBV12-4, the J call TRBJ1-2; D uncertain. The length of the CDR3 is 12 residues. V lost 5 bases and J 4 bases, leaving 8 bases between the germline ends. The CDR3 nucleotides are TGTGCCAGCAGTCCCCCTAGCTATGGCTACACCTTC. Translating it yields CASSPPSYGYTF.

This clonotype was recorded a few times. This rearrangement joins TRBV9 to TRBJ2-2, with no clear D. The CDR3 is made up of 15 amino acids. CDR1 and CDR2 (germline): SGDLS, YYNGEE. Trimming took 0 bases from V and 5 from J, leaving 11 bases between them. The CDR3 bases are TGTGCCAGCAGCGTAGTAGTCGGCGGTACCGGGGAGCTGTTTTTT. This sequence encodes CASSVVVGGTGELFF.

V usage is TRBV5-6 and J usage is TRBJ2-7; the D gene is possibly TRBD2 (5 bases). Trimming left V 5 bases short and J 0 bases short, with 12 bases between. Germline V gene sequence: CDR1 SGHDT, CDR2 YYEEEE. The CDR3 has 14 amino acids. This CDR3 reads CASRGSRGSYEQYF. The DNA of the CDR3 is TGTGCCAGCAGGGGCTCCCGGGGCTCCTACGAGCAGTACTTC.

The chain has TRBV5-1 and TRBJ2-7; TRBD2 aligns across 14 bases. The CDR3 runs 22 residues. The J segment lost 3 bases and the V segment lost 5 bases, leaving 25 bases of the junction unmatched. Germline CDR1 is SGHRS and CDR2 is YFSETQ. The CDR3 nucleotides are TGCGCCAGCAGACGAGTGCAGGGCTTGCCGGGACTAGCGGGAGTAACCCTCTACGAGCAGTACTTC. This sequence encodes CASRRVQGLPGLAGVTLYEQYF.

This clonotype was seen more than once but under ten times. The chain joins TRBV6-1 to TRBJ2-4, with a possible D match to TRBD2 (6 bases). Germline loops: CDR1 MNHNS, CDR2 SASEGT. This CDR3 is built from 15 residues. Trimming took off 6 bases at V and 0 bases at J, with 12 bases between the two ends. The CDR3 here is CASSTGGLAKNIQYF. In DNA, the CDR3 is TGTGCCAGCAGCACCGGGGGACTAGCCAAAAACATTCAGTACTTC.

Concerning this clonotype: The junction does not match germline at one end; this may be a read error. This chain connects TRBV20-1 to TRBJ2-1; 10 nucleotides agree with TRBD2. The CDR3 consists of 16 residues. Germline assignment: CDR1 DFQATT and CDR2 SNEGSKA (reference sequence). Here the CDR3 reads CSASASGTSVENEQFF. CDR3 in DNA: TGCAGTGCTAGCGCCTCCGGGACTAGCGTTGAGAATGAGCAGTTTTTC.

This clonotype has a count of ten or more. The chain has TRBV4-2 and TRBJ2-1, with 8 bases matching TRBD2. Germline-derived CDR1 and CDR2 are LGHNA and YNFKEQ. With V trimmed by 3 bases and J by 7 bases, 5 bases remained unmatched. This CDR3 has 14 residues. CDR3 nucleotide sequence: TGTGCCAGCAGCCACCGACTAGCGAGGAATGAGCAGTTCTTC. This codes for CASSHRLARNEQFF.

The chain uses TRBV11-3 and TRBJ2-1, with D tentatively TRBD1 (5 bases). This CDR3 spans 16 amino acids. The germline V gene has CDR1 SGHNT and CDR2 YENEEA. V lost 0 bases and J 4 bases, leaving 13 bases between the germline ends. Written as DNA, the CDR3 is TGTGCCAGCAGCTTAGATAAAGTAGGGGTTTACAATGAGCAGTTCTTC. It specifies CASSLDKVGVYNEQFF.

The chain links TRBV20-1 to TRBJ2-7; 8 positions agree with TRBD1. CDR1 and CDR2 from the germline V gene are DFQATT and SNEGSKA (reference sequence). There are 12 residues in the CDR3. J was trimmed by 4 bases and V by 5 bases; bases with no gene match: 4. CDR3 sequence: CSAFRQGYEQYF. The CDR3 nucleotides are TGCAGTGCTTTTCGACAGGGGTACGAGCAGTACTTC.

V and J are TRBV18 and TRBJ2-2; the match to TRBD1 covers 7 bases. The V and J ends lost 6 bases and 2 bases, in that order; junction bases with no gene match: 9. Per germline, CDR1 KGHSH and CDR2 LQKENI. This CDR3 comprises 16 residues. CDR3 sequence reads: CASSLTRGPNTGELFF. The CDR3 DNA follows: TGTGCCAGCTCGCTAACGAGGGGGCCAAACACCGGGGAGCTGTTTTTT. The full variable domain, rest sourced from reference TRBV18 and TRBJ2-2, is NAGVMQNPRHLVRRRGQEARLRCSPMKGHSHVYWYRQLPEEGLKFMVYLQKENIIDESGMPKERFSAEFPKEGPSILRIQQVVRGDSAAYFCASSLTRGPNTGELFFGEGSRLTVL.